The entry below describes one TCR beta chain. The data originate from a study of technical replicates of blood from several donors. Profiled with immunoSEQ multiplex PCR; TCRdb holds only in-frame clones, not every one. The table includes nearly 90,000 clones, around 93% detected once. The sequenced material came from T cells isolated from PBMCs. This receptor was identified in a human donor in good health.

The CDR3 sequence: CASSLDGIYEQYF. CDR3 nucleotide sequence: TGTGCCAGCAGCTTGGACGGGATTTACGAGCAGTACTTC. The chain uses TRBV7-9 and TRBJ2-7; maybe TRBD2 (5 bases). V shed 3 bases and J shed 4 bases, with 10 bases lying between them. The CDR3 runs to 13 residues. Germline V gene lookup returns CDR1 SEHNR and CDR2 FQNEAQ (reference sequence).